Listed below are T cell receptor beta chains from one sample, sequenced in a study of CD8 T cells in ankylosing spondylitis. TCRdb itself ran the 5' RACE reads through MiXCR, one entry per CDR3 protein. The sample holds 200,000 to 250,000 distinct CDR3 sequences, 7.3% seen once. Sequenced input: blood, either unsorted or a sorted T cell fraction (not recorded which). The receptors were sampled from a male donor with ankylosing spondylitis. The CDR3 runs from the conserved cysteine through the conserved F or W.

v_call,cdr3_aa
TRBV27,CASSPGTGGRPPYTF
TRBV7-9,CASSLVETSSYNSPLHF
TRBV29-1,CSVGRVNTGELFF
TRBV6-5,CASGLRGWETQYF
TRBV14,CASSQVRLAGDEQYF
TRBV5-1,CASSFLQGAASEQYF
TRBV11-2,CASSFRGLAGGPVNEQFF
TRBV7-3,CASSLSARTGGFTGELFF
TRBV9,CASAKQGWETQYF
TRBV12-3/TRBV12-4,CASSRTSGGTKNIQYF
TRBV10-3,CAISDGAGPNDEQFF
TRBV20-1,CSARDPDIYNSPLHF
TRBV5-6,CASSLGRGLYEQYF
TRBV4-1,CASSPDTGTPLHF
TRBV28,CASSFWTGPGELFF
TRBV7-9,CASSPGTAHIQPQHF
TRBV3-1,CASSQAGEGLGTEAFF
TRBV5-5,CASSTRQGYREQYF
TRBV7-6,CASSLSASGAYEQYF
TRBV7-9,CASSLSDSEVVNYGYTF
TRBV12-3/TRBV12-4,CASSLTYRAGGNEQFF
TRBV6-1,CASSESLGYTF
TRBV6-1,CASSGGYEAFF
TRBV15,CATSGHTLEQYF
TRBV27,CASSFYKGVRYNEQFF
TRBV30,CAWSPGGIYEQYF
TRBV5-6,CASSHLAERGTDTQYF
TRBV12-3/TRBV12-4,CASRPLSGSPYNEQFF
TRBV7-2,CASSSTGGEGTQYF
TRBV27,CASSPDTSTDTQYF
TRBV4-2,CASSQDRSYNEQFF
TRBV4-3,CASSQGTRTSYDEQYF